A selection of T cell receptor beta chains follows, all from one sample in a study of blood T cell repertoires in COVID-19. This table comes from immunoSEQ multiplex PCR, and its TCRdb copy is limited to in-frame clones, with some not included. This sample has 200,000 to 250,000 clones, with around 82% found just once. Sequencing input: peripheral blood. These receptors all come from a woman in her 70s with acute or convalescent COVID-19. Both conserved end residues are part of each CDR3. A D gene is named only where the DNA matches it firmly. Clone size is given for some rows only: seen once, a few or many times, or a class if the clone is expanded.

d_call	v_call	j_call	clone_size	cdr3_nt	cdr3_aa
TRBD1	TRBV5-5	TRBJ2-1	-	TGTGCCAGCAGCGGTTATAGACAGGGGGATGATGAGCAGTTCTTC	CASSGYRQGDDEQFF
-	TRBV5-1	TRBJ2-5	-	TGCGCCAGCAGCTTGCTGTCAGGGGAAGAGACCCAGTACTTC	CASSLLSGEETQYF
-	TRBV25-1	TRBJ1-5	-	TGTGCCAGCAGTGTACAGGGACAGCCCCAGCATTTT	CASSVQGQPQHF
TRBD2	TRBV3-1/TRBV3-2	TRBJ2-7	once	TGTGCCAGCAGCCAAGGACTAGCAATCGAGCAGTACTTC	CASSQGLAIEQYF
TRBD1	TRBV5-4	TRBJ1-4	-	TGTGCCAGCAGCTTGGACGGGACAGGGGATGAAAAACTGTTTTTT	CASSLDGTGDEKLFF
TRBD1	TRBV29-1	TRBJ1-2	-	TGCAGCGTCCAGACAGGGGGCCTAAACGGCTACACCTTC	CSVQTGGLNGYTF
TRBD1	TRBV3-1/TRBV3-2	TRBJ1-1	-	TGTGCCAGCAGCCAAGCCAGGGGGACTGAAGCTTTCTTT	CASSQARGTEAFF
-	TRBV7-2	TRBJ2-7	-	TGTGCCAGCAGCTTCGACAGGATTTCATCCTACGAGCAGTACTTC	CASSFDRISSYEQYF
TRBD2	TRBV7-9	TRBJ2-7	few	TGTGCCAGCAGCGCCGAACTAGCGATGAACGAGCAGTACTTC	CASSAELAMNEQYF
TRBD1	TRBV2	TRBJ1-3	-	TGTGCCAGCAGTAATAGAGACAGGGGCTCTGGAAACACCATATATTTT	CASSNRDRGSGNTIYF
-	TRBV6-1	TRBJ1-2	-	TGTGCCAGCAGTGAAAGTCCAGGGATCTATGGCTACACCTTC	CASSESPGIYGYTF
TRBD2	TRBV2	TRBJ2-2	-	TGTGCCAGTGCCACAGCGGGGTTCACCGGGGAGCTGTTTTTT	CASATAGFTGELFF
TRBD1	TRBV28	TRBJ2-7	-	TGTGCCAGCAGTTCACCCTGGACAGGGAGCTCCTACGAGCAGTACTTC	CASSSPWTGSSYEQYF
-	TRBV18	TRBJ2-5	few	TGTGCCAGCTCACCGGCCGGGATCGGAGAGACCCAGTACTTC	CASSPAGIGETQYF
-	TRBV18	TRBJ1-3	-	TGTGCCAGCTCACCACTTAATAACAGCCCGACCTCTGGAAACACCATATATTTT	CASSPLNNSPTSGNTIYF
TRBD1	TRBV15	TRBJ2-4	-	TGTGCCACCAGCAGAGATTCGGGACAGGGAAACATTCAGTACTTC	CATSRDSGQGNIQYF
TRBD2	TRBV19	TRBJ2-5	-	TGTGCCAGTAGTATTGGGACTAGTTCTGAGACCCAGTACTTC	CASSIGTSSETQYF
TRBD1	TRBV29-1	TRBJ1-1	-	TGCAGCGTTGGAAGATTTGGGACAGGGGGCGATTGGGACACTGAAGCTTTCTTT	CSVGRFGTGGDWDTEAFF